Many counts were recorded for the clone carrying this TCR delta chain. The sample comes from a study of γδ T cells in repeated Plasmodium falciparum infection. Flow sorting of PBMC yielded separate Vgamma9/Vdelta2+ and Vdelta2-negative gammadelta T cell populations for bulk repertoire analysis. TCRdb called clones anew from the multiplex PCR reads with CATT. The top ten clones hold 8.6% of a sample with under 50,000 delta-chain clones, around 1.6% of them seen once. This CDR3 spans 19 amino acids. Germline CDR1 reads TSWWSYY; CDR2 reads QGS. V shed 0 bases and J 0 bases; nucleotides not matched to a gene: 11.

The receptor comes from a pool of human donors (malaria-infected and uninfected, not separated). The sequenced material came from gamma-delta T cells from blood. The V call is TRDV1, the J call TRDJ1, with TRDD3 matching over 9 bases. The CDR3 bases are TGTGCTCTTGGGGAACTAGCACTTGACTCTGGGGGATACACCGATAAACTCATCTTT. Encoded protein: CALGELALDSGGYTDKLIF.